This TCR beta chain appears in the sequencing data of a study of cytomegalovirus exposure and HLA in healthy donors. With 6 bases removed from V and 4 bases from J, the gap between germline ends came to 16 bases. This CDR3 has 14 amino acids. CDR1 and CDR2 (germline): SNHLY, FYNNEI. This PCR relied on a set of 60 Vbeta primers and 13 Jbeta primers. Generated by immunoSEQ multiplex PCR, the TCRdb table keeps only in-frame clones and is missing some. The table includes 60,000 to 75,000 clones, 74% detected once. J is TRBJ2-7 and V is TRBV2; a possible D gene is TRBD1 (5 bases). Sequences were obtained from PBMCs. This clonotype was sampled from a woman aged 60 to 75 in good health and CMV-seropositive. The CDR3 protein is CASRDIASVYEQYF. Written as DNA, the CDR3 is TGTGCCAGCAGGGACATCGCGAGCGTATACGAGCAGTACTTC.